One T cell receptor beta chain is described in this entry. CDR3 length: 13 amino acids. V gave up 7 bases and J gave up 2 bases, with 12 bases separating them. CDR1 and CDR2 from the germline V gene are MDHEN and SYDVKM. The data were taken from a study of blood T cell repertoires in COVID-19. The overall study: T cells, B-cell-depleted T cells, or PBMCs provided the cDNA or gDNA that served as material.

Profiled with immunoSEQ multiplex PCR; TCRdb holds only in-frame clones, not every one. The table lists fewer than 55,000 clones, 81% of them singletons, with 20% to 30% in the top ten. The chain recombines TRBV28 with TRBJ2-7, with D perhaps matching TRBD2 (6 bases). Sequencing was done on a sample of peripheral blood. This clonotype was sampled from an elderly woman with COVID-19, enrolled during active disease. The CDR3 coding sequence is TGTGCCAGCAATAAGGGAGGCCCCTACGAGCAGTACTTC. Protein: CASNKGGPYEQYF.